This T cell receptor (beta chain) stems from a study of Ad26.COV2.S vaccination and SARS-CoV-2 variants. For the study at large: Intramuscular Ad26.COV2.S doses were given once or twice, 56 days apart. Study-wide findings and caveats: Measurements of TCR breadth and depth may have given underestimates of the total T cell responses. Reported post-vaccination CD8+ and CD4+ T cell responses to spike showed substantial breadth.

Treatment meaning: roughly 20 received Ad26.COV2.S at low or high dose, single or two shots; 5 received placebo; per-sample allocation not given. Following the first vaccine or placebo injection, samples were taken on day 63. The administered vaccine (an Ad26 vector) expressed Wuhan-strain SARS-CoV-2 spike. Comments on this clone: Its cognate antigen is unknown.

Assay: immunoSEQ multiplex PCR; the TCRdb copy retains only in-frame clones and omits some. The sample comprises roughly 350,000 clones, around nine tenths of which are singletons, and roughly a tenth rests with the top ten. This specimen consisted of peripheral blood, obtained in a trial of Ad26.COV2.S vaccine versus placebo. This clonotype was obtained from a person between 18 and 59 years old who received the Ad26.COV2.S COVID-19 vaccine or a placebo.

The CDR3 is CASSPGAIAGTDTQYF. CDR3 coding DNA: TGTGCCAGCTCACCCGGGGCGATAGCGGGGACAGATACGCAGTATTTT. The chain has TRBV18 and TRBJ2-3; 8 positions match TRBD2. In germline, CDR1 is KGHSH, CDR2 LQKENI. The CDR3 is 16 residues long. The trim removed 3 bases at V and 3 bases at J, leaving 8 bases unmatched.